This T cell receptor (beta chain) stems from a study of cytomegalovirus exposure and HLA in healthy donors. Study-level background: Researchers previously reported finding 90 million to 120 million unique TCR beta sequences from roughly 170 million T cells. The early release's HLA-typed donors yielded roughly 85 million unique TCRs. Study-wide results and limits: Later on, an analysis showed TCR association rates differing by HLA locus, with DRB1 the most and HLA-C the fewest. It was confirmed in vitro that three of the CMV-associated chains were specific for CMV antigens.

V lost 1 base and J lost 3, with 11 bases in between. The germline V gene encodes CDR1 SGHRS and CDR2 YFSETQ. The CDR3 runs 14 residues. The PCR was carried out with 60 Vbeta primers and 13 Jbeta primers. The method was immunoSEQ multiplex PCR; TCRdb's version includes in-frame clones alone and lacks a portion of them. The sample gives over 150,000 clones, 70% to 80% of which show up once; about 2% is in the top ten. Of note for this clone: Its antigen remains unidentified.

Material for sequencing was PBMCs. This sequence was found in a man aged 35 to 55 in good health and CMV-seronegative. The J gene is TRBJ2-7, the V gene TRBV5-1, with D possibly being TRBD1 (6 bases). The CDR3 sequence: CASSLIGQYYEQYF. The CDR3 nucleotides are TGCGCCAGCAGCTTGATAGGACAGTACTACGAGCAGTACTTC.